One and the same sample provided the 24 T cell receptor beta chains below, sequenced in a study of cytomegalovirus exposure and HLA in healthy donors. Profiled with immunoSEQ multiplex PCR; TCRdb holds only in-frame clones, not every one. The table has 95,000 to 150,000 clones, approximately 90% seen once. The source material was PBMCs. All receptors come from a woman younger than 30 in good health and CMV-seropositive.

V and J are TRBV6-5 and TRBJ2-1; tentatively, D is TRBD1 (5 bases). The CDR3 consists of 15 residues. Germline loops: CDR1 MNHEY, CDR2 SVGAGI. V lost 1 base and J 2 bases, leaving 9 bases between the germline ends. CDR3 loop: CASSYLRGAYNEQFF. The DNA of the CDR3 is TGTGCCAGCAGTTACTTAAGGGGCGCCTACAATGAGCAGTTCTTC.

The V call is TRBV5-1, the J call TRBJ2-1, with D perhaps matching TRBD2 (5 bases). Trimming removed 6 bases from V and 0 bases from J, with 19 bases in between. Germline V gives CDR1 SGHRS, CDR2 YFSETQ. The CDR3 is 17 residues long. CDR3 protein: CASTSPQFTSSYNEQFF. In nucleotides, the CDR3 is TGCGCCAGCACCTCCCCCCAGTTCACTAGCTCCTACAATGAGCAGTTCTTC.

The chain carries TRBV19 and TRBJ2-7, with 9 bases lining up with TRBD1. With 3 bases clipped from V and 5 bases from J, the junction kept 8 bases outside the gene matches. Germline CDR1 reads LNHDA; CDR2 reads SQIVND (reference sequence). The CDR3 contains 15 residues. The CDR3 region has the DNA TGTGCCAGTAGTATCACAGGGGGCGAATACCACGAGCAGTACTTC. The encoded protein is CASSITGGEYHEQYF.

This clone was seen only once. This chain links TRBV7-9 with TRBJ2-5, with TRBD2 identical over 8 bases. V shed 11 bases, J shed 4 bases, and the junction held 12 bases outside the gene matches. Germline CDR1 and CDR2: SEHNR and FQNEAQ (reference sequence). This CDR3 has 14 residues. In DNA, the CDR3 is TGTGCCGCCAAAGGCGGGGGGCCGTTAGAGACCCAGTACTTC. It translates to CAAKGGGPLETQYF.

The rearrangement joins TRBV28 to TRBJ1-5, with D tentatively TRBD1 (6 bases). The CDR3 is made up of 13 amino acids. V shed 3 bases and J shed 7 bases, with 10 bases lying between them. The germline V gene has CDR1 MDHEN and CDR2 SYDVKM. The CDR3 sequence: CASSLKGVQPQHF. CDR3 in DNA: TGTGCCAGCAGTTTGAAGGGGGTGCAGCCCCAGCATTTT.

V gene TRBV7-2 combines with J gene TRBJ2-2, with a tentative D call TRBD2 (5 bases). V dropped 2 bases and J dropped 3 bases, with 19 bases sitting between them. This CDR3 comprises 18 residues. Per germline, CDR1 SGHTA and CDR2 FQGNSA. DNA of the CDR3: TGTGCCAGCAGCTTAACGTTCCTAGCCCGGGATTACACCGGGGAGCTGTTTTTT. Translation: CASSLTFLARDYTGELFF.

The CDR3 nucleotides read TGTGCCAGCAGCTTAGAATCGGGAGCCGGCTACAATGAGCAGTTCTTC. Residues: CASSLESGAGYNEQFF. The chain joins TRBV11-2 to TRBJ2-1, with D possibly TRBD2 on 6 matching bases. CDR3 length equals 16 residues. The germline V gene has CDR1 SGHAT and CDR2 FQNNGV. V lost 0 bases to trimming and J lost 3 bases, with 12 bases between them.

The genes are TRBV9 and TRBJ2-7, with D possibly being TRBD1 (5 bases). The CDR3 length is 14 residues. Germline loops: CDR1 SGDLS, CDR2 YYNGEE. V dropped 3 bases and J dropped 0 bases, with 10 bases sitting between them. DNA for the CDR3: TGTGCCAGCAGCGATGGGGCGGCCTCCTACGAGCAGTACTTC. Residues: CASSDGAASYEQYF.

V gene TRBV5-1 combines with J gene TRBJ2-7; D call uncertain. Germline V gives CDR1 SGHRS, CDR2 YFSETQ. The CDR3 contains 14 residues. V gave up 0 bases and J gave up 1 base, with 8 bases separating them. CDR3 residues: CASSLALRSYEQYF. In DNA, the CDR3 is TGCGCCAGCAGCTTGGCCTTACGGTCCTACGAGCAGTACTTC.

The chain links TRBV4-1 to TRBJ2-7, with 9 bases that match TRBD1. V trimming: 4 bases; J trimming: 3 bases; junction bases outside the gene matches: 16. The CDR3 runs 18 residues. The germline V gene has CDR1 MGHRA and CDR2 YSYEKL. CDR3 in amino acids: CASSPLTQTGTGSYEQYF. CDR3 bases: TGCGCCAGCAGCCCTCTAACACAAACCGGGACAGGGAGCTACGAGCAGTACTTC.

The chain joins TRBV5-6 to TRBJ2-7, with a tentative D call TRBD2 (6 bases). CDR1 is SGHDT and CDR2 is YYEEEE in the germline V gene. The CDR3 has 15 residues. V gave up 4 bases and J gave up 0 bases, with 14 bases separating them. The CDR3 spells CASSISSSVSYEQYF. CDR3 nucleotide sequence: TGTGCCAGCAGCATCTCCTCTAGCGTCTCCTACGAGCAGTACTTC.

This clone was seen only once. This CDR3 is CASLRTPRVNTEAFF. The CDR3 region has the DNA TGTGCCAGCCTGAGGACACCCAGGGTGAACACTGAAGCTTTCTTT. The V and J genes are TRBV27 and TRBJ1-1; maybe TRBD1 (5 bases). Germline values: CDR1 MNHEY, CDR2 SMNVEV (reference sequence). This CDR3 is 15 amino acids long. Trimming took 8 bases from V and 0 from J, leaving 16 bases between them.

This sequence joins TRBV27 and TRBJ1-5; a possible D gene is TRBD1 (6 bases). Trimming removed 6 bases at V and 7 bases at J, with 22 bases between. Germline lookup yields CDR1 MNHEY and CDR2 SMNVEV (reference sequence). There are 16 residues in the CDR3. The CDR3 here is CASSKQAGARGQPQHF. The CDR3 DNA reads as TGTGCCAGCAGCAAACAAGCGGGGGCCAGAGGGCAGCCCCAGCATTTT.

This chain connects TRBV5-4 to TRBJ1-2, with no clear D. This CDR3 comprises 15 residues. CDR1 is SGHNT and CDR2 is YYREEE in the germline V gene (reference sequence). V was clipped by 4 bases and J by 6 bases, with 19 bases between them. CDR3 DNA sequence: TGTGCCAGCAGCCACACCAGAGGGTCTTTGGATGGCTACACCTTC. Amino acid sequence: CASSHTRGSLDGYTF.

The V call is TRBV7-6, the J call TRBJ2-6; tentative D call: TRBD2 (5 bases). The V end lost 5 bases, the J end lost 2 bases, and 13 bases lay between the germline ends. The CDR3 runs 16 residues. The germline gives CDR1 SGHVS, CDR2 FNYEAQ. The CDR3, as DNA: TGTGCCAGCAGCCCCAGGAGAGGGACTGGGGCCAACGTCCTGACTTTC. Encoded protein: CASSPRRGTGANVLTF.

The chain employs TRBV5-1 and TRBJ2-1; 10 nucleotides align to TRBD2. The CDR3 is made up of 18 amino acids. Germline V gives CDR1 SGHRS, CDR2 YFSETQ. V dropped 4 bases and J dropped 7; count of bases not matched to a gene: 17. The CDR3 bases are TGCGCCAGCAGCCTAAGACCGGGACTAGCGAGGGAAGGGAATGAGCAGTTCTTC. Encoded protein: CASSLRPGLAREGNEQFF.

This chain uses TRBV6-5 with TRBJ1-3, with TRBD1 matching over 7 bases. Germline V CDR1 and CDR2: MNHEY, SVGAGI. The trim removed 6 bases at V and 7 bases at J, leaving 12 bases unmatched. This CDR3 has 15 amino acids. The CDR3 region is CASSPGDREVNTIYF. The CDR3 region has the DNA TGTGCCAGCAGCCCTGGTGACAGGGAGGTGAACACCATATATTTT.

The genes are TRBV5-4 and TRBJ1-1; TRBD1 is a possible D gene (5 bases). CDR3 length: 15 residues. Trimming took off 2 bases at V and 1 base at J, with 12 bases between the two ends. Per the germline V gene, CDR1 is SGHNT and CDR2 is YYREEE (reference sequence). In nucleotides, the CDR3 is TGTGCCAGCAGCTTTAGTGACAGATCGAACACTGAAGCTTTCTTT. Translating it yields CASSFSDRSNTEAFF.

This clone is judged medium-sized. The J gene is TRBJ2-1, the V gene TRBV6-1; 9 nucleotides agree with TRBD2. There are 15 residues in the CDR3. V shed 0 bases and J 5 bases; nucleotides not matched to a gene: 2. Germline CDR1 and CDR2: MNHNS and SASEGT. CDR3 in amino acids: CASSEAAGGNNEQFF. The CDR3 coding sequence is TGTGCCAGCAGTGAAGCAGCGGGGGGAAACAATGAGCAGTTCTTC.

This chain uses TRBV7-3 with TRBJ2-7, with 7 nucleotides matching TRBD1. V dropped 0 bases and J dropped 1; count of bases not matched to a gene: 3. The germline V gene encodes CDR1 SGHTA and CDR2 FQGTGA. The CDR3 runs to 15 residues. The CDR3 loop reads CASSLTRDRSYEQYF. The CDR3 DNA sequence: TGTGCCAGCAGCTTAACAAGGGACAGATCCTACGAGCAGTACTTC.

The gene calls are TRBV15 and TRBJ1-1, with D perhaps matching TRBD1 (5 bases). The CDR3 has 15 residues. Trimming cost V 5 bases and J 0 bases, with 13 bases left between them. Germline CDR1 LNHNV, CDR2 YYDKDF (reference sequence). CDR3 protein: CATSGRQSVNTEAFF. The CDR3, as DNA: TGTGCCACCAGCGGTAGACAGAGCGTGAACACTGAAGCTTTCTTT. The full variable domain, with the rest looked up from reference TRBV15 and TRBJ1-1, is DAMVIQNPRYQVTQFGKPVTLSCSQTLNHNVMYWYQQKSSQAPKLLFHYYDKDFNNEADTPDNFQSRRPNTSFCFLDIRSPGLGDTAMYLCATSGRQSVNTEAFFGQGTRLTVV.

V is TRBV19 and J is TRBJ2-7; D may be TRBD1 (5 bases). The CDR3 has 16 amino acids. The V gene lost 1 base and the J gene lost 5 bases, with 18 bases spanning the gap. Germline CDR1 reads LNHDA; CDR2 reads SQIVND (reference sequence). The CDR3 coding sequence is TGTGCCAGTAGTATAGTCAACAGGCCTTTACCCCACGAGCAGTACTTC. It encodes CASSIVNRPLPHEQYF.

The chain links TRBV6-4 to TRBJ1-1; D gene uncertain. V was cut by 2 bases and J by 0 bases, with 13 bases left in between. This CDR3 comprises 16 residues. Germline V lookup: CDR1 MRHNA, CDR2 SNTAGT. The DNA of the CDR3 is TGTGCCAGCAGTGACGAGGAGGACCTCATGAACACTGAAGCTTTCTTT. It yields the protein CASSDEEDLMNTEAFF.

This sequence joins TRBV5-6 and TRBJ1-5; perhaps TRBD1 as D (5 bases). This CDR3 spans 14 amino acids. The germline gives CDR1 SGHDT, CDR2 YYEEEE. The V end lost 4 bases, the J end lost 6 bases, and 14 bases lay between the germline ends. CDR3: CASSRRQPSQPQHF. The CDR3 bases are TGTGCCAGCAGCCGTAGACAGCCCTCTCAGCCCCAGCATTTT.